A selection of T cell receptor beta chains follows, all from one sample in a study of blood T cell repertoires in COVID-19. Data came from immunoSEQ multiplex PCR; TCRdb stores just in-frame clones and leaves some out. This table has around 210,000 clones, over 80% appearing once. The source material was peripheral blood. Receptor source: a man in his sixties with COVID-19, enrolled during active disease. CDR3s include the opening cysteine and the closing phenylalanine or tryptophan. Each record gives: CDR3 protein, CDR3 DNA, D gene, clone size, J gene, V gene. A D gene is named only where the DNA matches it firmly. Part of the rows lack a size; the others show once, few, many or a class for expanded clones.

CDR3 protein: CAWSVRGDTEAFF
CDR3 DNA: TGTGCCTGGAGTGTACGCGGGGACACTGAAGCTTTCTTT
D gene: .
clone size: .
J gene: TRBJ1-1
V gene: TRBV30

CDR3 protein: CASSLELAYEQYF
CDR3 DNA: TGTGCCAGCAGCTTAGAACTAGCCTACGAGCAGTACTTC
D gene: .
clone size: .
J gene: TRBJ2-7
V gene: TRBV7-6

CDR3 protein: CASSGGQSYGYTF
CDR3 DNA: TGTGCCAGCAGCGGGGGACAGAGCTATGGCTACACCTTC
D gene: TRBD1
clone size: .
J gene: TRBJ1-2
V gene: TRBV7-9

CDR3 protein: CASSPVGTGGYEQYF
CDR3 DNA: TGCGCCAGCAGCCCGGTTGGGACAGGGGGCTACGAGCAGTACTTC
D gene: TRBD1
clone size: .
J gene: TRBJ2-7
V gene: TRBV5-1

CDR3 protein: CASSAENYGYTF
CDR3 DNA: TGTGCCAGTAGTGCGGAGAACTATGGCTACACCTTC
D gene: .
clone size: once
J gene: TRBJ1-2
V gene: TRBV19

CDR3 protein: CASSPNPRDSIGAFF
CDR3 DNA: TGTGCCAGCAGTCCTAACCCTCGGGACTCCATAGGGGCTTTCTTT
D gene: .
clone size: .
J gene: TRBJ1-1
V gene: TRBV28

CDR3 protein: CASSPPLFGVSYGYTF
CDR3 DNA: TGTGCCAGCAGTCCTCCACTTTTCGGGGTTTCCTATGGCTACACCTTC
D gene: .
clone size: few
J gene: TRBJ1-2
V gene: TRBV28

CDR3 protein: CASSPSGSDEQYF
CDR3 DNA: TGTGCCAGCAGCCCCAGCGGGAGCGACGAGCAGTACTTC
D gene: TRBD2
clone size: .
J gene: TRBJ2-7
V gene: TRBV11-3

CDR3 protein: CASSFGQDQPQHF
CDR3 DNA: TGTGCCAGCAGTTTTGGACAGGACCAGCCCCAGCATTTT
D gene: TRBD1
clone size: .
J gene: TRBJ1-5
V gene: TRBV12-3/TRBV12-4

CDR3 protein: CASSSLDRGRLVF
CDR3 DNA: TGTGCCAGCAGCTCCCTCGACAGGGGGCGGCTAGTCTTC
D gene: TRBD1
clone size: .
J gene: TRBJ2-1
V gene: TRBV7-8

CDR3 protein: CASSLRSGTAPYGYTF
CDR3 DNA: TGTGCCAGCAGCTTAAGGTCCGGGACTGCGCCTTATGGCTACACCTTC
D gene: .
clone size: .
J gene: TRBJ1-2
V gene: TRBV7-9

CDR3 protein: CASRRTVEAFF
CDR3 DNA: TGTGCCAGCAGAAGGACAGTTGAAGCTTTCTTT
D gene: .
clone size: .
J gene: TRBJ1-1
V gene: TRBV28

CDR3 protein: CASSGGGILTNYGYTF
CDR3 DNA: TGTGCCAGCAGCGGGGGGGGGATCCTTACTAACTATGGCTACACCTTC
D gene: .
clone size: .
J gene: TRBJ1-2
V gene: TRBV2

CDR3 protein: CASSISSRWVTYEQYF
CDR3 DNA: TGTGCCAGCAGTATTTCTTCTAGGTGGGTTACCTACGAGCAGTACTTC
D gene: .
clone size: .
J gene: TRBJ2-7
V gene: TRBV28

CDR3 protein: CATSRETGDLPFSYEQYF
CDR3 DNA: TGTGCCACCAGCAGAGAAACAGGAGACTTACCCTTTTCCTACGAGCAGTACTTC
D gene: .
clone size: .
J gene: TRBJ2-7
V gene: TRBV15

CDR3 protein: CASSLATTAGTEAFF
CDR3 DNA: TGCGCCAGCAGCTTGGCCACAACAGCGGGCACTGAAGCTTTCTTT
D gene: .
clone size: .
J gene: TRBJ1-1
V gene: TRBV5-1

CDR3 protein: CASSLGTGWSNTEAFF
CDR3 DNA: TGTGCCAGCAGCTTGGGGACAGGGTGGTCGAACACTGAAGCTTTCTTT
D gene: TRBD1
clone size: .
J gene: TRBJ1-1
V gene: TRBV5-6

CDR3 protein: CASSGYRGHQPQHF
CDR3 DNA: TGCGCCAGCAGCGGATACAGGGGACATCAGCCCCAGCATTTT
D gene: TRBD1
clone size: .
J gene: TRBJ1-5
V gene: TRBV10-1

CDR3 protein: CSGGDSPNYGYTF
CDR3 DNA: TGCAGCGGTGGGGACAGTCCTAACTATGGCTACACCTTC
D gene: TRBD1
clone size: .
J gene: TRBJ1-2
V gene: TRBV29-1

CDR3 protein: CASSLTAVGVNEQFF
CDR3 DNA: TGTGCCAGCAGTCTGACGGCCGTAGGGGTCAATGAGCAGTTCTTC
D gene: .
clone size: once
J gene: TRBJ2-1
V gene: TRBV6-5

CDR3 protein: CASSLGTASGNTIYF
CDR3 DNA: TGTGCCAGCAGCCTTGGGACAGCCTCTGGAAACACCATATATTTT
D gene: TRBD1
clone size: .
J gene: TRBJ1-3
V gene: TRBV9

CDR3 protein: CASNELPGGNTIYF
CDR3 DNA: TGTGCCAGCAACGAACTACCGGGAGGAAACACCATATATTTT
D gene: .
clone size: .
J gene: TRBJ1-3
V gene: TRBV28